Included here is one T cell receptor beta chain sequence, with context. Here immunoSEQ multiplex PCR was the method, and the copy in TCRdb shows in-frame clones only, minus some. This sample has roughly 200,000 clones, with about 83% found just once. With 7 bases removed from V and 1 base from J, the gap between germline ends came to 14 bases. Germline V lookup: CDR1 MDHEN, CDR2 SYDVKM. CDR3 size: 15 residues. The data are from a study of blood T cell repertoires in COVID-19. The specimen sequenced was PBMCs or T cells enriched from blood (not recorded which). The TCR originated in a man aged 35-49 years with acute COVID-19. The chain is built from TRBV28 and TRBJ1-5; TRBD1 is a possible D gene (6 bases). Here the CDR3 DNA reads TGTGCCAGCACGTTGGGGACACCGAGCAATCAGCCCCAGCATTTT. This gives the protein CASTLGTPSNQPQHF.